A selection of T cell receptor beta chains follows, all from one sample in a study of early T cells in non-severe SARS-CoV-2 infection. TCRdb reanalysed the 5' RACE reads using MiXCR and keeps one entry per CDR3 protein. The repertoire includes more than 20,000 distinct CDR3 sequences, 4% to 5% of them detected once, and about 16% sits in the top ten. Sequencing used whole blood. The receptors shown here come from an adult who was a healthcare worker with PCR-confirmed SARS-CoV-2 infection or an uninfected control (not recorded which). CDR3s include the opening cysteine and the closing phenylalanine or tryptophan. D genes are given only for firm matches. Only some rows state a clone size, as once, few, many or a class for expanded clones.

J,D,size,V,CDR3,DNA
TRBJ1-4,-,-,TRBV4-1,CASSQEGPRNSEKLFF,TGCGCCAGCAGCCAAGAGGGTCCTCGGAATAGTGAAAAACTGTTTTTT
TRBJ2-7,-,few,TRBV29-1,CSVGAGGRRYEQYF,TGCAGCGTTGGGGCAGGAGGCAGAAGATACGAGCAGTACTTC
TRBJ1-6,-,few,TRBV6-5,CASSYSRQNDSPLHF,TGTGCCAGCAGTTACTCCCGGCAGAATGATTCACCCCTCCACTTT
TRBJ2-1,TRBD1,medium-sized,TRBV19,CASSIGPRGNEQFF,TGTGCCAGTAGTATAGGACCCAGGGGGAATGAGCAGTTCTTC
TRBJ1-2,-,many,TRBV29-1,CSGIELPVERYGYTF,TGCAGCGGGATTGAACTGCCAGTAGAGAGGTATGGCTACACCTTC
TRBJ1-1,-,medium-sized,TRBV7-6,CASSAALNTEAFF,TGTGCCAGCAGCGCAGCCTTGAACACTGAAGCTTTCTTT
TRBJ2-7,-,many,TRBV29-1,CSVTRLAGEQYF,TGCAGCGTGACCCGGTTGGCCGGGGAGCAGTACTTC
TRBJ2-6,-,many,TRBV7-3,CASSPTSWANVLTF,TGTGCCAGCAGCCCCACCTCTTGGGCCAACGTCCTGACTTTC
TRBJ2-7,-,-,TRBV27,CASSLVVGPGTYEQYF,TGTGCCAGCAGCCTAGTTGTTGGTCCAGGTACCTACGAGCAGTACTTC
TRBJ2-3,-,many,TRBV20-1,CSAAWSGGMDTQYF,TGCAGTGCTGCTTGGTCAGGCGGTATGGATACGCAGTATTTT
TRBJ2-7,-,-,TRBV5-4,CASSLAEGAYEQYF,TGTGCCAGCAGCTTGGCCGAGGGGGCCTACGAGCAGTACTTC
TRBJ2-5,-,many,TRBV5-4,CASSLVDGTQYF,TGTGCCAGCAGCTTGGTCGACGGGACCCAGTACTTC
TRBJ2-1,TRBD2,few,TRBV10-3,CAISDGRGTWYNEQFF,TGTGCCATCAGTGATGGGAGGGGCACCTGGTACAATGAGCAGTTCTTC
TRBJ1-5,-,medium-sized,TRBV25-1,CASSLMGSQPQHF,TGTGCCAGCAGTCTGATGGGGTCCCAGCCCCAGCATTTT
TRBJ1-1,-,many,TRBV7-9,CASSPGPVGTEAFF,TGTGCCAGCAGCCCCGGACCGGTCGGTACTGAAGCTTTCTTT
TRBJ1-4,TRBD1,many,TRBV19,CASSPGQGREKLFF,TGTGCCAGCTCGCCGGGACAGGGACGCGAAAAACTGTTTTTT
TRBJ2-3,-,many,TRBV13,CASSLIRVRETDTQYF,TGTGCCAGCAGCTTAATAAGGGTCAGGGAAACAGATACGCAGTATTTT
TRBJ2-3,-,few,TRBV6-6,CASKADTQYF,TGTGCCAGCAAAGCAGATACGCAGTATTTT
TRBJ2-2,-,-,TRBV7-6,CASSLTRLGTGELFF,TGTGCCAGCAGCTTAACCAGGTTAGGGACCGGGGAGCTGTTTTTT
TRBJ2-2,TRBD2,many,TRBV14,CASSLFRTSGVFPNTGELFF,TGTGCCAGCAGCCTTTTTCGGACTAGCGGGGTTTTCCCGAACACCGGGGAGCTGTTTTTT
TRBJ1-5,-,many,TRBV7-2,CASSRDGPNQPQHF,TGTGCCAGCAGCCGGGACGGACCCAATCAGCCCCAGCATTTT
TRBJ1-6,TRBD1,-,TRBV5-1,CASSPRDSNSPLHF,TGCGCCAGCAGCCCTCGGGACAGCAATTCACCCCTCCACTTT
TRBJ2-7,-,few,TRBV6-5,CASKRGLSRVYEQYF,TGTGCCAGTAAAAGGGGACTCTCAAGGGTCTACGAGCAGTACTTC
TRBJ1-2,TRBD1,-,TRBV6-4,CASSSWNRGTGYTF,TGTGCCAGCAGTTCATGGAACAGGGGGACCGGCTACACCTTC
TRBJ1-6,TRBD1,many,TRBV20-1,CSARLGQATHNSPLHF,TGCAGTGCTCGCCTGGGACAGGCGACCCACAATTCACCCCTCCACTTT
TRBJ2-3,-,-,TRBV7-2,CASRALQGTQYF,TGTGCCAGCAGAGCCCTCCAGGGTACGCAGTATTTT
TRBJ2-7,-,-,TRBV5-6,CASSYRVRGVEQYF,TGTGCCAGCAGCTACCGAGTGAGGGGAGTCGAGCAGTACTTC
TRBJ2-7,-,large,TRBV4-2,CASSQESSYEQYF,TGTGCCAGCAGCCAAGAGAGCTCCTACGAGCAGTACTTC
TRBJ2-1,-,-,TRBV12-3/TRBV12-4,CASSPPSLWVDEQFF,TGTGCCAGCAGTCCCCCCTCACTTTGGGTGGATGAGCAGTTCTTC
TRBJ1-2,-,few,TRBV30,CAWHRGGYTF,TGTGCCTGGCACAGAGGGGGCTACACCTTC
TRBJ1-5,-,many,TRBV7-8,CASSLARNQPQHF,TGTGCCAGCAGCTTAGCCCGGAATCAGCCCCAGCATTTT
TRBJ1-5,-,many,TRBV6-2/TRBV6-3,CASSWQGTQPQHF,TGTGCCAGCAGTTGGCAGGGTACTCAGCCCCAGCATTTT
TRBJ2-7,-,-,TRBV5-5,CASSPVRGFYEQYF,TGTGCCAGCAGCCCGGTCAGGGGATTCTACGAGCAGTACTTC
TRBJ2-7,-,many,TRBV7-6,CASSFDGNYEQYF,TGTGCCAGCAGCTTTGACGGGAACTACGAGCAGTACTTC
TRBJ2-3,-,many,TRBV29-1,CSVVFEADTQYF,TGCAGCGTTGTCTTTGAAGCAGATACGCAGTATTTT
TRBJ2-3,TRBD1,many,TRBV7-2,CASSQWSGQGTQYF,TGTGCCAGCAGCCAATGGTCGGGACAGGGGACGCAGTATTTT
TRBJ2-3,-,-,TRBV7-2,CASSLARGSADTQYF,TGTGCCAGCAGCTTAGCTAGAGGTTCGGCAGATACGCAGTATTTT
TRBJ1-1,TRBD1,few,TRBV18,CASSPRQGHSEAFF,TGTGCCAGCTCACCACGACAGGGGCACAGTGAAGCTTTCTTT
TRBJ2-1,-,many,TRBV12-3/TRBV12-4,CASSSASPNEQFF,TGTGCCAGCAGTTCAGCAAGTCCCAATGAGCAGTTCTTC
TRBJ2-7,-,many,TRBV10-3,CAISGSLGVSGDEQYF,TGTGCCATCAGTGGATCTTTGGGGGTCTCTGGCGACGAGCAGTACTTC
TRBJ1-2,-,-,TRBV4-3,CASSQVPSYGYTF,TGCGCCAGCAGCCAAGTGCCGAGCTATGGCTACACCTTC
TRBJ2-7,-,medium-sized,TRBV7-8,CASSLGVTVVYEQYF,TGTGCCAGCAGCTTAGGCGTCACGGTAGTCTACGAGCAGTACTTC
TRBJ1-2,-,many,TRBV12-3/TRBV12-4,CASSFQRGSNGYTF,TGTGCCAGCAGTTTTCAACGGGGGTCAAACGGCTACACCTTC
TRBJ1-6,-,-,TRBV4-1,CASSQDLQGTISPLHF,TGCGCCAGCAGCCAAGATCTGCAGGGTACGATATCACCCCTCCACTTT
TRBJ2-3,-,many,TRBV6-4,CASSDEDTQYF,TGTGCCAGCAGTGACGAAGATACGCAGTATTTT
TRBJ1-2,-,many,TRBV7-9,CASSPHRGDPNYGYTF,TGTGCCAGCAGCCCGCATAGGGGGGACCCAAACTATGGCTACACCTTC
TRBJ2-1,-,many,TRBV21-1,CASFEGQAFDLGEQFF,TGTGCCAGCTTTGAAGGACAGGCTTTCGACCTCGGTGAGCAGTTCTTC
TRBJ2-7,TRBD1,few,TRBV12-3/TRBV12-4,CASRETGRTYEQYF,TGTGCCAGCAGGGAGACAGGGCGAACCTACGAGCAGTACTTC
TRBJ2-7,-,-,TRBV6-2/TRBV6-3,CASSYYRAGKYF,TGTGCCAGCAGTTACTACCGGGCAGGGAAGTACTTC
TRBJ2-2,TRBD1,-,TRBV27,CASSADRVLTGELFF,TGTGCCAGCAGTGCGGACAGGGTATTAACCGGGGAGCTGTTTTTT
TRBJ1-2,-,many,TRBV30,CAWSVVRGGYTF,TGTGCCTGGAGTGTAGTCAGGGGCGGCTACACCTTC
TRBJ2-2,-,-,TRBV6-5,CASSYNEAGELFF,TGTGCCAGCAGTTACAACGAAGCCGGGGAGCTGTTTTTT
TRBJ2-2,TRBD2,many,TRBV3-1,CASGSGTSAGELFF,TGTGCCAGCGGATCCGGGACTAGCGCCGGGGAGCTGTTTTTT
TRBJ2-7,TRBD1,few,TRBV27,CASSLRQGPTYEQYF,TGTGCCAGCAGTTTAAGACAGGGACCTACCTACGAGCAGTACTTC
TRBJ1-5,-,many,TRBV20-1,CSARPGYWNQPQHF,TGCAGTGCTCGCCCCGGGTACTGGAATCAGCCCCAGCATTTT
TRBJ2-3,-,many,TRBV7-2,CASSPWGPDTQYF,TGTGCCAGCAGCCCGTGGGGGCCAGATACGCAGTATTTT
TRBJ2-5,TRBD2,many,TRBV28,CASSLLTSGGQETQYF,TGTGCCAGCAGTTTACTGACTAGCGGGGGACAAGAGACCCAGTACTTC